Listed here are 23 T cell receptor beta chains from one sample, sequenced in a study of blood T cells in healthy people across ages. Primed by a sample-barcoded 5' primer and a J-beta primer mix, a second PCR proceeded for roughly 6 to 12 cycles. TCRdb processed the 5' RACE reads anew with MiXCR; each CDR3 protein has one entry. The sample consists of some 1,500,000 distinct CDR3 sequences, approximately 43% of them appearing once. Sequenced material: blood. Receptor source: a woman aged 18-29 years in good health.

The chain couples TRBV3-1 to TRBJ1-5; tentatively, D is TRBD1 (5 bases). The ends were cut back, 1 base at V and 0 bases at J, with 13 bases in the middle. Germline-derived CDR1 and CDR2 are LGHDT and YNNKEL (reference sequence). The CDR3 contains 17 residues. The CDR3 is CASSQADRRYSNQPQHF. As DNA, the CDR3 is TGTGCCAGCAGCCAAGCTGACAGACGGTATAGCAATCAGCCCCAGCATTTT. The full variable domain, its missing parts supplied by reference TRBV3-1 and TRBJ1-5, is DTAVSQTPKYLVTQMGNDKSIKCEQNLGHDTMYWYKQDSKKFLKIMFSYNNKELIINETVPNRFSPKSPDKAHLNLHINSLELGDSAVYFCASSQADRRYSNQPQHFGDGTRLSIL.

The V and J genes are TRBV27 and TRBJ2-7; D call uncertain. Deletions cut 5 bases from V and 4 bases from J, with 12 bases between. Germline-derived CDR1 and CDR2 are MNHEY and SMNVEV (reference sequence). This CDR3 spans 13 amino acids. CDR3 nucleotides: TGTGCCAGCAGTCTTGAAGTCGGTTACGAGCAGTACTTC. It is translated as CASSLEVGYEQYF.

This clonotype was found a few times. This chain uses TRBV29-1 with TRBJ1-2; D call uncertain. Germline V CDR1 and CDR2: SQVTM, ANQGSEA. This CDR3 comprises 16 residues. Between the trimmed V and J ends, which lost 4 bases and 4 bases, there was a span of 22 bases. CDR3 loop: CSVGALMTLPRYGYTF. The CDR3 DNA follows: TGCAGCGTTGGGGCCCTCATGACGCTCCCCCGCTATGGCTACACCTTC.

This chain connects TRBV7-9 to TRBJ1-5, with unresolved D. V was clipped by 5 bases and J by 2 bases, with 13 bases between them. CDR3 size: 15 residues. Germline lookup yields CDR1 SEHNR and CDR2 FQNEAQ (reference sequence). The CDR3 region is CASSSSGKGNQPQHF. CDR3 DNA sequence: TGTGCCAGCAGCAGTTCGGGGAAGGGCAATCAGCCCCAGCATTTT.

The chain combines TRBV29-1 with TRBJ2-5; D is tentatively TRBD1 or TRBD2 (5 bases each). CDR1 is SQVTM, CDR2 ANQGSEA, per germline. Between the trimmed V and J ends, which lost 0 bases and 1 base, there was a span of 15 bases. CDR3 length: 16 residues. Here the CDR3 reads CSVEDWEPRAQETQYF. The CDR3 DNA is TGCAGCGTTGAAGATTGGGAGCCCAGGGCCCAAGAGACCCAGTACTTC.

This clonotype was seen only a few times. The chain joins TRBV6-1 to TRBJ1-1; 8 positions match TRBD1. The CDR3 consists of 15 residues. Germline V lookup: CDR1 MNHNS, CDR2 SASEGT. With 5 bases clipped from V and 1 base from J, the junction kept 6 bases outside the gene matches. DNA for the CDR3: TGTGCCAGCAGTTCAGGACAGGGCGCGAACACTGAAGCTTTCTTT. Protein: CASSSGQGANTEAFF.

This clonotype was detected only a few times. The chain joins TRBV6-6 to TRBJ2-7; 8 nucleotides align to TRBD2. The trim removed 2 bases at V and 2 bases at J, leaving 11 bases unmatched. The germline V gene has CDR1 MNHNY and CDR2 SVGAGI (reference sequence). The CDR3 has 17 residues. Here the CDR3 DNA reads TGTGCCAGCAGTTACGGCCCCAACGGGACTAGAACCTACGAGCAGTACTTC. Amino acids: CASSYGPNGTRTYEQYF.

This clonotype has just a few counts. The J gene is TRBJ2-1, the V gene TRBV6-2 or TRBV6-3, with TRBD1 matching over 11 bases. Germline loops: CDR1 MNHEY, CDR2 SVGEGT. Germline trimming cut 4 bases from V and 8 bases from J; bases unmatched to any gene: 7. The CDR3 consists of 15 residues. CDR3 residues: CASSFRDRGSDEQFF. The CDR3 region has the DNA TGTGCCAGCAGTTTCCGGGACAGGGGGTCCGATGAGCAGTTCTTC.

This clonotype was seen only a few times. The chain carries TRBV5-1 and TRBJ2-7; a possible D gene is TRBD1 (6 bases). CDR1 SGHRS and CDR2 YFSETQ come from the germline V gene. The ends were cut back, 4 bases at V and 2 bases at J, with 13 bases in the middle. This CDR3 spans 14 amino acids. DNA of the CDR3: TGCGCCAGCAGCGCTCAGGGGTCCACCTACGAGCAGTACTTC. Its translation: CASSAQGSTYEQYF.

The CDR3 DNA reads as TGCAGTGCTAGGGACGCGTCCTACGAGCAGTACTTC. Translated: CSARDASYEQYF. The gene calls are TRBV20-1 and TRBJ2-7; D gene unclear. CDR3 size: 12 residues. Germline CDR1 reads DFQATT; CDR2 reads SNEGSKA (reference sequence). V lost 3 bases and J lost 1, with 7 bases in between.

The chain couples TRBV7-2 to TRBJ2-7; D is perhaps TRBD1 (7 bases). The end of the DNA fits TRBJ2-4 better, so the J call may be wrong. This CDR3 is 15 amino acids long. In germline, CDR1 is SGHTA, CDR2 FQGNSA. CDR3 DNA sequence: TGTGCCAGCAGCTCTAGTCGGAGGGGGCTGGGCATTCAGTACTTC. This codes for CASSSSRRGLGIQYF.

This clonotype was counted only a few times. The chain is built from TRBV4-1 and TRBJ2-1; TRBD2 aligns across 14 bases. Germline V lookup: CDR1 MGHRA, CDR2 YSYEKL. J gave up 9 bases and V 3 bases, and 10 bases lay outside the gene matches. CDR3 size: 17 residues. The CDR3 sequence: CASSQETSGGVLGEQFF. CDR3 DNA: TGCGCCAGCAGCCAGGAGACTAGCGGGGGGGTTTTGGGTGAGCAGTTCTTC.

The V call is TRBV6-5, the J call TRBJ2-3; TRBD2 is a possible D gene (5 bases). Germline loops: CDR1 MNHEY, CDR2 SVGAGI. The CDR3 loop spans 14 amino acids. CDR3: CALGSPRSTDTQYF. In DNA, the CDR3 is TGTGCACTAGGATCTCCTAGGAGCACAGATACGCAGTATTTT.

The chain couples TRBV27 to TRBJ2-2; D is possibly TRBD2 (5 bases). The ends were cut back, 5 bases at V and 4 bases at J, with 11 bases in the middle. The CDR3 runs to 14 residues. The V gene's germline CDR1 is MNHEY and CDR2 SMNVEV (reference sequence). The CDR3 sequence is CASSQRTVTGELFF. The CDR3 region has the DNA TGTGCCAGCAGTCAGCGGACGGTCACCGGGGAGCTGTTTTTT.

This clonotype has just a few counts. The chain uses TRBV7-6 and TRBJ1-2; D gene ambiguous. Per the germline V gene, CDR1 is SGHVS and CDR2 is FNYEAQ. This CDR3 comprises 13 residues. V gave up 5 bases and J gave up 4 bases, with 11 bases separating them. For the CDR3, the DNA is TGTGCCAGCAGCGATCAATACGCCTATGGCTACACCTTC. Translating gives CASSDQYAYGYTF.

V is TRBV10-3 and J is TRBJ2-1, with D hard to call. The V gene's germline CDR1 is ENHRY and CDR2 SYGVKD. The CDR3 totals 13 residues. The V gene lost 4 bases and the J gene lost 4 bases, with 8 bases spanning the gap. CDR3 in amino acids: CAISGKGYNEQFF. Here the CDR3 DNA reads TGTGCCATCAGTGGGAAGGGATACAATGAGCAGTTCTTC.

J is TRBJ1-2 and V is TRBV7-2; TRBD1 aligns across 9 bases. Germline V gene sequence: CDR1 SGHTA, CDR2 FQGNSA. The CDR3 consists of 13 residues. The V segment lost 6 bases and the J segment 4 bases; nucleotides outside the gene matches: 3. CDR3 bases: TGTGCCAGCAGAGACAGGGGGGCCTATGGCTACACCTTC. Encoded protein: CASRDRGAYGYTF.

The CDR3 sequence: CASSSLGIQLGQPQHF. The CDR3, as DNA: TGTGCCAGCAGTTCCCTCGGGATCCAGCTCGGCCAGCCCCAGCATTTT. The chain links TRBV27 to TRBJ1-5; no clear D gene. Germline V gives CDR1 MNHEY, CDR2 SMNVEV (reference sequence). Trimming cost V 4 bases and J 7 bases, with 20 bases left between them. The CDR3 is 16 amino acids.

A few counts support this clonotype. The chain has TRBV12-3 or TRBV12-4 and TRBJ2-1, with TRBD2 as a possible D gene (8 bases). Trimming shortened V by 4 bases and J by 3 bases, and 16 bases separated the two germline ends. CDR3 size: 16 residues. The CDR3 DNA sequence: TGTGCCAGCAGTTCCACGGGGGGGACAGTCTACAATGAGCAGTTCTTC. Its protein is CASSSTGGTVYNEQFF.

This clonotype occurred a few times. The genes are TRBV7-9 and TRBJ1-3, with D possibly TRBD1 on 5 matching bases. The CDR3 is made up of 14 amino acids. In germline, CDR1 is SEHNR, CDR2 FQNEAQ (reference sequence). V was cut by 5 bases and J by 4 bases, with 12 bases left in between. Here the CDR3 reads CASSPAGAGNTIYF. The CDR3 nucleotides read TGTGCCAGCAGCCCGGCCGGGGCCGGAAACACCATATATTTT.

The sample holds a few counts of this clonotype. This chain links TRBV10-3 with TRBJ2-3; TRBD1 might be the D (5 bases). The V gene's germline CDR1 is ENHRY and CDR2 SYGVKD. The CDR3 extends over 12 amino acids. V lost 6 bases to trimming and J lost 2 bases, with 6 bases between them. The CDR3 here is CAIRDTTDTQYF. CDR3 in DNA: TGTGCCATCAGGGACACCACAGATACGCAGTATTTT.

V and J are TRBV4-1 and TRBJ1-6; 12 positions match TRBD1. The germline V gene has CDR1 MGHRA and CDR2 YSYEKL. The CDR3 has 16 amino acids. The CDR3 region is CVSSQLGQGADSPLHF. The DNA of the CDR3 is TGCGTCAGTAGCCAATTGGGACAGGGGGCCGATTCACCCCTCCACTTT.

This clonotype showed up just a few times. The CDR3 DNA reads TGCGCCAGCAGCTTGAACCCTCCTAACTATGGCTACACCTTC. This codes for CASSLNPPNYGYTF. The J gene is TRBJ1-2, the V gene TRBV5-1; unclear D gene. The CDR3 contains 14 residues. The ends were cut back, 1 base at V and 0 bases at J, with 7 bases in the middle. Germline V gives CDR1 SGHRS, CDR2 YFSETQ.